This TCR beta chain is from a study of identical twins. TCRdb re-derived calls from the 5' RACE reads in MiXCR, one entry per CDR3 protein. The data hold under 450,000 distinct CDR3 sequences, with less than 20% observed a single time. There are 15 residues in the CDR3. Germline V gene lookup returns CDR1 SNHLY and CDR2 FYNNEI. The V segment lost 1 base and the J segment 3 bases; nucleotides outside the gene matches: 5. The chain uses TRBV2 and TRBJ2-7; TRBD2 agrees at 8 bases. The TCR was taken from a man aged 50 to 60 in good health. Sequenced material: naive T cells sorted from blood. The DNA of the CDR3 is TGTGCCAGCAGTGAAGAGTCTAGCGGGTTCTACGAGCAGTACTTC. It specifies CASSEESSGFYEQYF.